The sequence of this TCR beta chain was determined in a study of T cell responses to AZD1222 COVID-19 vaccine. General observations from the study: Clonal diversity was possibly underestimated, and white British individuals and females predominated among donors.

In regard to this clone: Its antigen is as yet unknown.

The V gene lost 4 bases and the J gene lost 6 bases, with 17 bases spanning the gap. Germline CDR1 reads SGDLS; CDR2 reads YYNGEE. The CDR3 sequence is 15 residues long. Clones were read by immunoSEQ multiplex PCR, and TCRdb kept only the in-frame ones, dropping some. The sample yields 130,000 to 150,000 clones, more than 85% seen once. V and J are TRBV9 and TRBJ1-5, with D perhaps TRBD1 (5 bases). This clonotype was obtained from an adult in good health. The material sequenced was peripheral blood, taken on day 0 of AZD1222 vaccination. The CDR3 protein is CASSPGAGLSQPQHF. As DNA, the CDR3 is TGTGCCAGCAGCCCCGGGGCAGGGTTGAGTCAGCCCCAGCATTTT. The full variable domain, its missing parts supplied by reference TRBV9 and TRBJ1-5, is DSGVTQTPKHLITATGQRVTLRCSPRSGDLSVYWYQQSLDQGLQFLIQYYNGEERAKGNILERFSAQQFPDLHSELNLSSLELGDSALYFCASSPGAGLSQPQHFGDGTRLSIL.